The rows below give T cell receptor beta chains drawn from one sample of a study of CD8 T cells in ankylosing spondylitis. TCRdb reprocessed the 5' RACE reads with MiXCR, giving one entry per CDR3 protein. The sample lists about 750,000 distinct CDR3 sequences, over 15% seen once, with approximately 18% in the top ten. The sequenced sample consisted of blood, either unsorted or a sorted T cell fraction (not recorded which). The receptor set was obtained from a male donor with ankylosing spondylitis. Each CDR3 is given with its conserved first and last residue. A D gene is named only where the DNA matches it firmly. Clone sizes are given selectively: once, few, many, or a class where the clone is expanded.

v_gene	d_gene	j_gene	abundance	CDR3nt	CDR3aa
TRBV7-9	-	TRBJ2-3	few	TGTGCCAGCAGCTTAGCTGTTAACAGAGATACGCAGTATTTT	CASSLAVNRDTQYF
TRBV20-1	-	TRBJ2-1	many	TGCAGTGCTAGTAGGTGGCTAGCTTTTTACAATGAGCAGTTCTTC	CSASRWLAFYNEQFF
TRBV7-2	-	TRBJ2-7	few	TGTGCCAGCAGCTCACGTCACTCCCCCATTTGGTTC	CASSSRHSPIWF
TRBV5-1	-	TRBJ2-5	-	TGCGCCAGCAGAGTTGGACTGAACCAAGAGACCCAGTACTTC	CASRVGLNQETQYF
TRBV29-1	-	TRBJ2-7	many	TGCAGCGTCCTGGATAGCTCCTACGAGCAGTACTTC	CSVLDSSYEQYF
TRBV18	-	TRBJ1-1	-	TGTGCCAGCTCACCACCGGGAGGAGGAGTAGCTTTCTTT	CASSPPGGGVAFF
TRBV3-1	-	TRBJ2-7	few	TGTGCCAGCAGCCCCTCCAGTGCAGAGGCAGGCTACGAGCAGTACTTC	CASSPSSAEAGYEQYF
TRBV18	-	TRBJ2-7	-	TGTGCCAGCTCACCCCGGCGGGTCTCCTACGAGCAGTACTTC	CASSPRRVSYEQYF
TRBV13	-	TRBJ2-3	-	TGTGCCAGCGCTCCAGTGGCCGGTAGGCTTAGCACAGATACGCAGTATTTT	CASAPVAGRLSTDTQYF
TRBV4-3	-	TRBJ2-7	-	TGCGCCAGCAGCCAAGGTATCCCCGGCGGGGAGCAGTACTTC	CASSQGIPGGEQYF
TRBV12-3/TRBV12-4	-	TRBJ1-6	-	TGTGCCAGCAGTACAGGGACGTCACCCCTCCACTTT	CASSTGTSPLHF
TRBV5-1	-	TRBJ2-5	many	TGCGCCAGCAGCTTGGGGACAGCCCAAGAGACCCAGTACTTC	CASSLGTAQETQYF
TRBV15	TRBD2	TRBJ2-1	-	TGTGCCACCAGCAGAGTGGGCGGGAGGGCCTATTCCTACAATGAGCAGTTCTTC	CATSRVGGRAYSYNEQFF
TRBV4-3	-	TRBJ2-2	-	TGCGCCAGCAGCCAGGCCGATGGTAGCGGGGAGCTGTTTTTT	CASSQADGSGELFF
TRBV12-3/TRBV12-4	TRBD2	TRBJ2-3	-	TGTGCCAGCAGACCCTATGGGGGACTAGCGGGGGGCTCCACAGATACGCAGTATTTT	CASRPYGGLAGGSTDTQYF
TRBV11-2	-	TRBJ2-7	-	TGTGCCAGCAGCTTGGACAGTCATCCTATTTACGAGCAGTACTTC	CASSLDSHPIYEQYF
TRBV29-1	TRBD1	TRBJ2-5	few	TGCAGCGTTCGACAGGGGGCGGGAGAGACCCAGTACTTC	CSVRQGAGETQYF
TRBV28	-	TRBJ2-1	few	TGTGCCAGCAGTTTATGGTTGAGCTCCTACAATGAGCAGTTCTTC	CASSLWLSSYNEQFF
TRBV5-1	TRBD1	TRBJ2-1	-	TGCGCCAGCAGCTTCGACAGGGTATACAATGAGCAGTTCTTC	CASSFDRVYNEQFF
TRBV20-1	-	TRBJ2-4	-	TGCAGTGCCGCGGACAGAGGGGCCAAAAACATTCAGTACTTC	CSAADRGAKNIQYF
TRBV27	-	TRBJ2-1	-	TGTGCCAGCAGTCCCCGATCAAGGAATGAGCAGTTCTTC	CASSPRSRNEQFF
TRBV7-3	-	TRBJ2-1	-	-	CASSSSDVPGTYNEQFF
TRBV10-3	-	TRBJ2-7	few	TGTGCCATCAGTGAGTCGACTCGAGACGGGGCCTACGAGCAGTACTTC	CAISESTRDGAYEQYF
TRBV9	TRBD2	TRBJ2-1	-	TGTGCCAGCAGCGTAGGGTCTAGCGGGGGATCCTACAATGAGCAGTTCTTC	CASSVGSSGGSYNEQFF
TRBV7-8	-	TRBJ1-1	-	TGTGCCAGCAGTTTCCTACTGGGGAACACTGAAGCTTTCTTT	CASSFLLGNTEAFF
TRBV20-1	TRBD1	TRBJ1-1	few	TGCAGTGGGGTGGCGGACAGGGTTAGTCTCCCTGAAGCTTTCTTT	CSGVADRVSLPEAFF
TRBV3-1	-	TRBJ2-5	many	TGTGCCAGCAGCCAAGATCTGATCGAAGAGACCCAGTACTTC	CASSQDLIEETQYF
TRBV3-1	-	TRBJ1-4	-	TGTGCCAGCAGCCCCAAATCGGCGGGCCGTAATGAAAAACTGTTTTTT	CASSPKSAGRNEKLFF
TRBV4-3	-	TRBJ1-1	few	TGCGCCAGCAGCCAAGATATCCCGGGGGGGAGCACTGAAGCTTTCTTT	CASSQDIPGGSTEAFF
TRBV6-5	-	TRBJ2-1	few	TGTGCCAGCATGGAGCTTAATAGGCAGTTCTTC	CASMELNRQFF
TRBV6-2/TRBV6-3	TRBD1	TRBJ2-6	-	TGTGCCAGCACGACAGGGTTTGGGGCCAACGTCCTGACTTTC	CASTTGFGANVLTF
TRBV7-6	-	TRBJ2-7	-	TGTGCCAGCAGCTCTCTGGGGGATTTGGGCGAGCAGTACTTC	CASSSLGDLGEQYF
TRBV7-2	TRBD2	TRBJ2-1	few	TGTGCCAGCAGCGCGACGACTAGCAGGAATGAGCAGTTCTTC	CASSATTSRNEQFF
TRBV6-5	-	TRBJ2-3	-	TGTGCCAGCAGTTCCCCTTACCTCACAGATACGCAGTATTTT	CASSSPYLTDTQYF
TRBV4-1	TRBD1	TRBJ1-5	-	TGCGCCAGCAGCCAAGAGTCAACCGGACAGGGGAATCAGCCCCAGCATTTT	CASSQESTGQGNQPQHF
TRBV29-1	-	TRBJ1-2	few	TGCAGCGTTGAGGGCAGTAACTATGGCTACACCTTC	CSVEGSNYGYTF
TRBV20-1	TRBD1	TRBJ2-1	few	TGCAGTGCCCCCGGACAGGGGGGAAATGAGCAGTTCTTC	CSAPGQGGNEQFF
TRBV3-1	-	TRBJ2-7	-	TGTGCCAGCAGCCAAGGGCCGGGACACCAATACGAGCAGTACTTC	CASSQGPGHQYEQYF
TRBV6-1	-	TRBJ1-2	-	TGTGCCAGCAGTGATTTGGGACACCCGAGGGACTATGGCTACACCTTC	CASSDLGHPRDYGYTF
TRBV19	-	TRBJ1-5	-	TGTGCCAGTAGTATAGAGGCACACTCCTATAGCAATCAGCCCCAGCATTTT	CASSIEAHSYSNQPQHF
TRBV6-5	TRBD2	TRBJ2-3	-	TGTGCCAGCAGTTACGGGACTAGCGGGAGGAGGTGGACGCAGTATTTT	CASSYGTSGRRWTQYF
TRBV20-1	TRBD1	TRBJ1-2	few	TGCAGTGCTAGAGTAGGACAGGCTGCTAACTATGGCTACACCTTC	CSARVGQAANYGYTF